Listed below are T cell receptor beta chains from one sample, sequenced in a study of cytomegalovirus exposure and HLA in healthy donors. The assay was immunoSEQ multiplex PCR, and TCRdb's table has in-frame clones only and misses some. This sample has about 160,000 clones, with around 79% found just once. The sequenced sample was PBMCs. These receptors were taken from a man in his forties in good health and CMV-seronegative. The CDR3 runs from the conserved cysteine through the conserved F or W. The D gene is left open where the match is weak. Clone size appears in some rows only: once, few, many, or a class for an expanded clone.

j_call v_call d_call clone_size cdr3_nt cdr3_aa
TRBJ1-2 TRBV6-5 - once TGTGCCAGCAGTTACTCGAACCCGGCGGGGGGCTACACCTTC CASSYSNPAGGYTF
TRBJ1-5 TRBV18 - - TGTGCCAGCTCAGAACAGGGAGACTATCAGCCCCAGCATTTT CASSEQGDYQPQHF
TRBJ1-5 TRBV2 TRBD1 - TGTGCCAGCAGTCTTGGACAGGGGTACAATCAGCCCCAGCATTTT CASSLGQGYNQPQHF
TRBJ1-1 TRBV5-6 TRBD1 few TGTGCCAGCAGCTCGACAGGGGACACTGAAGCTTTCTTT CASSSTGDTEAFF
TRBJ1-4 TRBV7-9 - - TGTGCCAGCAGCTTAAGGCCCGAGGAGAAACTGTTTTTT CASSLRPEEKLFF
TRBJ1-5 TRBV7-9 - - TGTGCCAGCAGCTTTGGGGGGGTAGGGATCCAGCCCCAGCATTTT CASSFGGVGIQPQHF
TRBJ1-1 TRBV5-4 - - TGTGCCAGCAGCTTGGACAGGGAGTTTGAAGCTTTCTTT CASSLDREFEAFF
TRBJ1-5 TRBV2 TRBD1 - TGTGCCAGCCGAGGGACAGTCCGGCAGCCCCAGCATTTT CASRGTVRQPQHF
TRBJ2-3 TRBV29-1 - - TGCAGCGTTGTGGCAGGGAGCACAGATACGCAGTATTTT CSVVAGSTDTQYF
TRBJ2-2 TRBV29-1 - - TGCAGCGTTGAAGACAGGGCCACCGGGGAGCTGTTTTTT CSVEDRATGELFF
TRBJ2-4 TRBV10-2 TRBD1 - TGCGCCAGCAGTGAGGCAGGGGGTGAAAACATTCAGTACTTC CASSEAGGENIQYF
TRBJ1-1 TRBV4-2 TRBD1 - TGTGCCAGCAGCCATGACAGGGGGTTGAACACTGAAGCTTTCTTT CASSHDRGLNTEAFF
TRBJ2-1 TRBV6-5 - few TGTGCCAGCAGTTACGGGGGCCCCTCCTACAATGAGCAGTTCTTC CASSYGGPSYNEQFF
TRBJ2-5 TRBV6-5 TRBD1 - TGTGCCAGCAGTTACACAGGGGTGGAGACCCAGTACTTC CASSYTGVETQYF
TRBJ1-3 TRBV29-1 - once TGCAGCGTTAAAAGGACAGCCCGGGACACCATATATTTT CSVKRTARDTIYF
TRBJ2-3 TRBV11-2 TRBD2 few TGTGCCAGCAGCTCGAGACTAGCGGGGGTCGATACGCAGTATTTT CASSSRLAGVDTQYF
TRBJ2-5 TRBV4-3 TRBD2 - TGCGCCAGCAGCCAAGGTTCAGCGGGGGGGCCGGAGACCCAGTACTTC CASSQGSAGGPETQYF
TRBJ1-5 TRBV4-1 TRBD1 - TGCGCCAGCAGCCAGGACAGGGCCGGGCAGCCCCAGCATTTT CASSQDRAGQPQHF
TRBJ1-1 TRBV5-1 TRBD1 - TGCGCCAGCAGCGTGGGACAGGGGGCGAAGAGGAACACTGAAGCTTTCTTT CASSVGQGAKRNTEAFF
TRBJ1-1 TRBV19 TRBD1 - TGTGCCAGTATGACAGGGATTTTGAACACTGAAGCTTTCTTT CASMTGILNTEAFF
TRBJ1-6 TRBV9 - - TGTGCCAGCAGCTGGGGGCAGGGAGTAAATTCACCCCTCCACTTT CASSWGQGVNSPLHF
TRBJ2-3 TRBV30 TRBD2 - TGTGCCTGGACCCCGGGACTAGGGTACACAGATACGCAGTATTTT CAWTPGLGYTDTQYF
TRBJ2-2 TRBV9 TRBD1 - TGTGCCAGCAGGACCGGGACAGCGAACACCGGGGAGCTGTTTTTT CASRTGTANTGELFF
TRBJ2-5 TRBV28 TRBD1 - TGTGCCAGCAGTTTAGCCCCGGGACAGGGGCAAGAGACCCAGTACTTC CASSLAPGQGQETQYF
TRBJ2-1 TRBV29-1 TRBD2 once TGCAGCGTTGAAGCCCCAGCGGGGGGATTAGATGAGCAGTTCTTC CSVEAPAGGLDEQFF
TRBJ1-3 TRBV6-5 TRBD1 - TGTGCCAGCAGTCGGGGACAGGGAGGAAACACCATATATTTT CASSRGQGGNTIYF
TRBJ1-1 TRBV4-2 - - TGTGCCAGCAGCGCAGGGGTGAACACTGAAGCTTTCTTT CASSAGVNTEAFF
TRBJ2-5 TRBV15 - - TGTGCCACCAGCAGTGAGACAGACGAGACCCAGTACTTC CATSSETDETQYF
TRBJ2-7 TRBV5-1 - - TGCGCCAGCAGCTTGACAGCATACGAGCAGTACTTC CASSLTAYEQYF
TRBJ1-1 TRBV5-1 - - TGCGCCAGCAGCCTGCTCCCAGGGGTTACGAACACTGAAGCTTTCTTT CASSLLPGVTNTEAFF
TRBJ2-3 TRBV7-2 TRBD2 - TGTGCCAGCAGCTTAGGCCAGCGGGGGAATGGGGATACGCAGTATTTT CASSLGQRGNGDTQYF
TRBJ2-7 TRBV19 TRBD1 - TGTGCCAGTAGTCCTGATGCAGGGGGCTACGAGCAGTACTTC CASSPDAGGYEQYF
TRBJ1-4 TRBV5-1 - few TGCGCCAGCAGCCTCGACAGCAACAAAAATGAAAAACTGTTTTTT CASSLDSNKNEKLFF
TRBJ1-4 TRBV21-1 - once TGTGCCAGCAGCAGACACAGGGGGTATGTTGAAAAACTGTTTTTT CASSRHRGYVEKLFF
TRBJ2-5 TRBV7-3 - - TGTGCCAGCAGCCCACCCGGGGTAGAGACCCAGTACTTC CASSPPGVETQYF
TRBJ2-7 TRBV30 TRBD1 - TGTGCCTGGAGCGGGACAGGGCTCGACGAGCAGTACTTC CAWSGTGLDEQYF
TRBJ2-7 TRBV4-3 TRBD1 - TGCGCCAGCAGCCTCGGACAGGGGGGGGGTACGCAGCAGTACTTC CASSLGQGGGTQQYF
TRBJ2-1 TRBV6-4 - few TGTGCCAGCAGTGAAGAAGCAGGCTCCTACAATGAGCAGTTCTTC CASSEEAGSYNEQFF
TRBJ2-7 TRBV30 TRBD1 - TGTGCCTGGACCTCAGGCGGGACAGGGCCCCACGAGCAGTACTTC CAWTSGGTGPHEQYF
TRBJ2-5 TRBV7-9 - - TGTGCCAGCAGCTTAGTTTCAGGGGAGACCCAGTACTTC CASSLVSGETQYF
TRBJ1-2 TRBV29-1 - few TGCAGCGTTGGACCGGAGGGCCGGTATGGCTACACCTTC CSVGPEGRYGYTF
TRBJ1-5 TRBV27 - - TGTGCCAGCAGTCGGCGGGGGGATCAGCCCCAGCATTTT CASSRRGDQPQHF
TRBJ1-2 TRBV5-5 TRBD1 - TGTGCCAGCAGCATGACAGGGGTAGGGGGCTATGGCTACACCTTC CASSMTGVGGYGYTF
TRBJ1-6 TRBV9 - - TGTGCCAGCAGCGCGACTATCACGGGGAATTCACCCCTCCACTTT CASSATITGNSPLHF
TRBJ1-1 TRBV30 - once TGTGCCTGGAGGAAGAGCGGGAACACTGAAGCTTTCTTT CAWRKSGNTEAFF
TRBJ2-7 TRBV27 - - TGTGCCAGCAGTATAAACAGGGTTTCCTCCGAGCAGTACTTC CASSINRVSSEQYF
TRBJ1-2 TRBV19 - - TGTGCCAGTAGTCTACGGTTAAGCACGGCCAGGTATGGCTACACCTTC CASSLRLSTARYGYTF
TRBJ2-3 TRBV13 - - TGTGCCAGCAGCTTAGTGGACAACTCAGTAGTGAAGTATTTT CASSLVDNSVVKYF
TRBJ1-2 TRBV19 TRBD1 - TGTGCCAGTAGTCCTCCAGACAGGGAAGGTGGCTACACCTTC CASSPPDREGGYTF
TRBJ1-1 TRBV5-1 TRBD1 - TGCGCCAGCAGCTTGCCGGGACAGACAAACACTGAAGCTTTCTTT CASSLPGQTNTEAFF
TRBJ1-2 TRBV10-2 - - TGCGCCAGCAGTGAGGATAACTTGTACCTTTACACCTTC CASSEDNLYLYTF
TRBJ2-1 TRBV2 - - TGTGCCAGCAGTTCCACAGGGGAGGTGCCCCAGCAGTTCTTC CASSSTGEVPQQFF
TRBJ2-7 TRBV7-8 TRBD1 - TGTGCCAGCAGCTTAGCTGGGACAGGTCTTCCTTACGAGCAGTACTTC CASSLAGTGLPYEQYF
TRBJ1-2 TRBV6-5 - - TGTGCCAGCAGTTACTCGAGGGGTCCAGGGGTCTATGGCTACACCTTC CASSYSRGPGVYGYTF
TRBJ2-7 TRBV2 - few TGTGCCAGCACCCCCAGTGTCGCCTACGAGCAGTACTTC CASTPSVAYEQYF
TRBJ2-3 TRBV7-7 - - TGTGCTAGCAGCTTAGTGGGGGGGCCCACAGATACGCAGTATTTT CASSLVGGPTDTQYF
TRBJ2-7 TRBV2 - once TGTGCCAGCAGCCTCGACAGATCCTACGAGCAGTACTTC CASSLDRSYEQYF